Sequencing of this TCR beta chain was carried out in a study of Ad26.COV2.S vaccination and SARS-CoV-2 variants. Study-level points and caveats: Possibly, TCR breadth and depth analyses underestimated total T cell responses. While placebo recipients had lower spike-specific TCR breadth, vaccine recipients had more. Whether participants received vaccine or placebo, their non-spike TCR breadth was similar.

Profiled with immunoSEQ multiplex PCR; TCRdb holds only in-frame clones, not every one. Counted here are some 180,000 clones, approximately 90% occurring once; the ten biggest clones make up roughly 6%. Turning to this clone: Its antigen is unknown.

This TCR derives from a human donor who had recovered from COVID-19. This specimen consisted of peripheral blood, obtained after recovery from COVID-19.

CDR3 amino acids: CASSQEPRTNEKLFF. Written as DNA, the CDR3 is TGCGCCAGCAGCCAAGAGCCAAGAACTAATGAAAAACTGTTTTTT. This sequence joins TRBV4-1 and TRBJ1-4; D is ambiguous. CDR1 and CDR2 (germline): MGHRA, YSYEKL. V lost 0 bases to trimming and J lost 1 base, with 6 bases between them. This CDR3 has 15 amino acids.